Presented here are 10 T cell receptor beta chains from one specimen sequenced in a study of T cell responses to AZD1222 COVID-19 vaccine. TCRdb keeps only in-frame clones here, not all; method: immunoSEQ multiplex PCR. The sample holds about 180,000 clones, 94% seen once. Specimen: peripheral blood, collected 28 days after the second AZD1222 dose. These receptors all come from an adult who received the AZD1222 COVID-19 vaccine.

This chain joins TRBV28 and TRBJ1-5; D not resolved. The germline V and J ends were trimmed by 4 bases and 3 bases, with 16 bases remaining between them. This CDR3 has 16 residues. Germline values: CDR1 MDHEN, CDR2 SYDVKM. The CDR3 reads CASSSRKGTPNQPQHF. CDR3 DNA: TGTGCCAGCAGTTCCCGGAAGGGAACGCCCAATCAGCCCCAGCATTTT.

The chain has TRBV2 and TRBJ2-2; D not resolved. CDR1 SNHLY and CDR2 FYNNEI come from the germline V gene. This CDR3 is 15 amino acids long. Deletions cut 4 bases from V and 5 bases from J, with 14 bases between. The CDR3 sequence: CASSVERVKTGELFF. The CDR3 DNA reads TGTGCCAGCAGTGTTGAACGGGTTAAGACCGGGGAGCTGTTTTTT.

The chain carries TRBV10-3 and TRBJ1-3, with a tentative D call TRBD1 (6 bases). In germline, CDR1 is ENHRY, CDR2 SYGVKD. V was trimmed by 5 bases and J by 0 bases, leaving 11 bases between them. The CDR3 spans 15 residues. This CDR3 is CAISRGTNSGNTIYF. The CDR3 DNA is TGTGCCATCAGTCGCGGGACAAACTCTGGAAACACCATATATTTT.

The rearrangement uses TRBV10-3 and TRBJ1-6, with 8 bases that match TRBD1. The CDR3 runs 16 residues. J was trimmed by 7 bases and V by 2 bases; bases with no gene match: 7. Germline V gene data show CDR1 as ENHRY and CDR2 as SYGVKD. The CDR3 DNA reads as TGTGCCATCAGTGAGACCGGACAGGGAGGGAATTCACCCCTCCACTTT. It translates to CAISETGQGGNSPLHF.

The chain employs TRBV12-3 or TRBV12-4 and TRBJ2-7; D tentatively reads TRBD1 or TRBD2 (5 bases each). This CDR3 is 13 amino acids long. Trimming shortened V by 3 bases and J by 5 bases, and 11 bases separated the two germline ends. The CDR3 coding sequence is TGTGCCAGCAGTTTGGGGACGCCGGACGAGCAGTACTTC. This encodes CASSLGTPDEQYF.

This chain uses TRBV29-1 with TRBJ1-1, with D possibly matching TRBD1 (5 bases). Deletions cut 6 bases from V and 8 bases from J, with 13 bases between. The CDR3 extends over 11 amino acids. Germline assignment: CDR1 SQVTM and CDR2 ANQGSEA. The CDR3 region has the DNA TGCAGCGTCGAAAGAGGGGCCGAAGCTTTCTTT. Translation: CSVERGAEAFF.

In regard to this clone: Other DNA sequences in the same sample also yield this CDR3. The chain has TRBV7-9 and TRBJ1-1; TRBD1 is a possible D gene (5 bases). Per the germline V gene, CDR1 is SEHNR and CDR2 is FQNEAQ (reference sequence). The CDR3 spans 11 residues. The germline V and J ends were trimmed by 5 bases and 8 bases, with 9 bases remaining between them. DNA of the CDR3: TGTGCCAGCAGCCCCGGGACGGAAGCTTTCTTT. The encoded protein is CASSPGTEAFF.

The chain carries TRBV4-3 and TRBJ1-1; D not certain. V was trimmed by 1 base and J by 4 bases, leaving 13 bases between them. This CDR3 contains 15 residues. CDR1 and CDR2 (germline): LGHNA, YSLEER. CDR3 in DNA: TGCGCCAGCAGCCAAGGACCAGCTGTAGCCACTGAAGCTTTCTTT. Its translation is CASSQGPAVATEAFF.

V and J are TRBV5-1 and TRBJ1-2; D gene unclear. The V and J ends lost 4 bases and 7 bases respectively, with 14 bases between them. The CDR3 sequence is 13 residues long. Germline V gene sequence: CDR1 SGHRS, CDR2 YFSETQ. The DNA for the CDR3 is TGCGCCAGCAGCCCGTCCAAGGCTTCTGGCTACACCTTC. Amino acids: CASSPSKASGYTF.

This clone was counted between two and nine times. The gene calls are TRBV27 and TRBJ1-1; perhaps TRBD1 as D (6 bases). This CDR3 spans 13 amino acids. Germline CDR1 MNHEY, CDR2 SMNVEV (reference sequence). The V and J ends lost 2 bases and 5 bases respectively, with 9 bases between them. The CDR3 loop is CASSLHRVTEAFF. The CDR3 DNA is TGTGCCAGCAGTTTACACAGGGTTACTGAAGCTTTCTTT.